This T cell receptor beta chain emerged from a study of OX40 agonist ivuxolimab in advanced cancers. In the study overall: From roughly 20 to 85 years was the age range, with a mean of approximately 63 years, and about 83% were male. Broader study findings: CD4+ and CD8+ blood T cells expanded clonally by week 6 at 0.1 to 3.0 mg/kg.

As concerns this clone: Its antigen remains unknown.

This CDR3 is built from 13 residues. V dropped 2 bases and J dropped 3 bases, with 4 bases sitting between them. Germline CDR1 reads LGHNT; CDR2 reads FRNRAP. Here immunoSEQ multiplex PCR was the method, and the copy in TCRdb shows in-frame clones only, minus some. The repertoire holds approximately 77,000 clones, with about 87% as singletons. The specimen comprised CD4+ or CD8+ T cells sorted from blood, sampled in a trial of the OX40 agonist ivuxolimab. This chain uses TRBV12-5 with TRBJ2-2; no reliable D call. This clonotype was obtained from an adult with an advanced solid tumor such as melanoma, head and neck, liver or kidney cancer. The CDR3: CASGLHYTGELFF. CDR3 DNA: TGTGCTAGTGGTTTGCACTACACCGGGGAGCTGTTTTTT.